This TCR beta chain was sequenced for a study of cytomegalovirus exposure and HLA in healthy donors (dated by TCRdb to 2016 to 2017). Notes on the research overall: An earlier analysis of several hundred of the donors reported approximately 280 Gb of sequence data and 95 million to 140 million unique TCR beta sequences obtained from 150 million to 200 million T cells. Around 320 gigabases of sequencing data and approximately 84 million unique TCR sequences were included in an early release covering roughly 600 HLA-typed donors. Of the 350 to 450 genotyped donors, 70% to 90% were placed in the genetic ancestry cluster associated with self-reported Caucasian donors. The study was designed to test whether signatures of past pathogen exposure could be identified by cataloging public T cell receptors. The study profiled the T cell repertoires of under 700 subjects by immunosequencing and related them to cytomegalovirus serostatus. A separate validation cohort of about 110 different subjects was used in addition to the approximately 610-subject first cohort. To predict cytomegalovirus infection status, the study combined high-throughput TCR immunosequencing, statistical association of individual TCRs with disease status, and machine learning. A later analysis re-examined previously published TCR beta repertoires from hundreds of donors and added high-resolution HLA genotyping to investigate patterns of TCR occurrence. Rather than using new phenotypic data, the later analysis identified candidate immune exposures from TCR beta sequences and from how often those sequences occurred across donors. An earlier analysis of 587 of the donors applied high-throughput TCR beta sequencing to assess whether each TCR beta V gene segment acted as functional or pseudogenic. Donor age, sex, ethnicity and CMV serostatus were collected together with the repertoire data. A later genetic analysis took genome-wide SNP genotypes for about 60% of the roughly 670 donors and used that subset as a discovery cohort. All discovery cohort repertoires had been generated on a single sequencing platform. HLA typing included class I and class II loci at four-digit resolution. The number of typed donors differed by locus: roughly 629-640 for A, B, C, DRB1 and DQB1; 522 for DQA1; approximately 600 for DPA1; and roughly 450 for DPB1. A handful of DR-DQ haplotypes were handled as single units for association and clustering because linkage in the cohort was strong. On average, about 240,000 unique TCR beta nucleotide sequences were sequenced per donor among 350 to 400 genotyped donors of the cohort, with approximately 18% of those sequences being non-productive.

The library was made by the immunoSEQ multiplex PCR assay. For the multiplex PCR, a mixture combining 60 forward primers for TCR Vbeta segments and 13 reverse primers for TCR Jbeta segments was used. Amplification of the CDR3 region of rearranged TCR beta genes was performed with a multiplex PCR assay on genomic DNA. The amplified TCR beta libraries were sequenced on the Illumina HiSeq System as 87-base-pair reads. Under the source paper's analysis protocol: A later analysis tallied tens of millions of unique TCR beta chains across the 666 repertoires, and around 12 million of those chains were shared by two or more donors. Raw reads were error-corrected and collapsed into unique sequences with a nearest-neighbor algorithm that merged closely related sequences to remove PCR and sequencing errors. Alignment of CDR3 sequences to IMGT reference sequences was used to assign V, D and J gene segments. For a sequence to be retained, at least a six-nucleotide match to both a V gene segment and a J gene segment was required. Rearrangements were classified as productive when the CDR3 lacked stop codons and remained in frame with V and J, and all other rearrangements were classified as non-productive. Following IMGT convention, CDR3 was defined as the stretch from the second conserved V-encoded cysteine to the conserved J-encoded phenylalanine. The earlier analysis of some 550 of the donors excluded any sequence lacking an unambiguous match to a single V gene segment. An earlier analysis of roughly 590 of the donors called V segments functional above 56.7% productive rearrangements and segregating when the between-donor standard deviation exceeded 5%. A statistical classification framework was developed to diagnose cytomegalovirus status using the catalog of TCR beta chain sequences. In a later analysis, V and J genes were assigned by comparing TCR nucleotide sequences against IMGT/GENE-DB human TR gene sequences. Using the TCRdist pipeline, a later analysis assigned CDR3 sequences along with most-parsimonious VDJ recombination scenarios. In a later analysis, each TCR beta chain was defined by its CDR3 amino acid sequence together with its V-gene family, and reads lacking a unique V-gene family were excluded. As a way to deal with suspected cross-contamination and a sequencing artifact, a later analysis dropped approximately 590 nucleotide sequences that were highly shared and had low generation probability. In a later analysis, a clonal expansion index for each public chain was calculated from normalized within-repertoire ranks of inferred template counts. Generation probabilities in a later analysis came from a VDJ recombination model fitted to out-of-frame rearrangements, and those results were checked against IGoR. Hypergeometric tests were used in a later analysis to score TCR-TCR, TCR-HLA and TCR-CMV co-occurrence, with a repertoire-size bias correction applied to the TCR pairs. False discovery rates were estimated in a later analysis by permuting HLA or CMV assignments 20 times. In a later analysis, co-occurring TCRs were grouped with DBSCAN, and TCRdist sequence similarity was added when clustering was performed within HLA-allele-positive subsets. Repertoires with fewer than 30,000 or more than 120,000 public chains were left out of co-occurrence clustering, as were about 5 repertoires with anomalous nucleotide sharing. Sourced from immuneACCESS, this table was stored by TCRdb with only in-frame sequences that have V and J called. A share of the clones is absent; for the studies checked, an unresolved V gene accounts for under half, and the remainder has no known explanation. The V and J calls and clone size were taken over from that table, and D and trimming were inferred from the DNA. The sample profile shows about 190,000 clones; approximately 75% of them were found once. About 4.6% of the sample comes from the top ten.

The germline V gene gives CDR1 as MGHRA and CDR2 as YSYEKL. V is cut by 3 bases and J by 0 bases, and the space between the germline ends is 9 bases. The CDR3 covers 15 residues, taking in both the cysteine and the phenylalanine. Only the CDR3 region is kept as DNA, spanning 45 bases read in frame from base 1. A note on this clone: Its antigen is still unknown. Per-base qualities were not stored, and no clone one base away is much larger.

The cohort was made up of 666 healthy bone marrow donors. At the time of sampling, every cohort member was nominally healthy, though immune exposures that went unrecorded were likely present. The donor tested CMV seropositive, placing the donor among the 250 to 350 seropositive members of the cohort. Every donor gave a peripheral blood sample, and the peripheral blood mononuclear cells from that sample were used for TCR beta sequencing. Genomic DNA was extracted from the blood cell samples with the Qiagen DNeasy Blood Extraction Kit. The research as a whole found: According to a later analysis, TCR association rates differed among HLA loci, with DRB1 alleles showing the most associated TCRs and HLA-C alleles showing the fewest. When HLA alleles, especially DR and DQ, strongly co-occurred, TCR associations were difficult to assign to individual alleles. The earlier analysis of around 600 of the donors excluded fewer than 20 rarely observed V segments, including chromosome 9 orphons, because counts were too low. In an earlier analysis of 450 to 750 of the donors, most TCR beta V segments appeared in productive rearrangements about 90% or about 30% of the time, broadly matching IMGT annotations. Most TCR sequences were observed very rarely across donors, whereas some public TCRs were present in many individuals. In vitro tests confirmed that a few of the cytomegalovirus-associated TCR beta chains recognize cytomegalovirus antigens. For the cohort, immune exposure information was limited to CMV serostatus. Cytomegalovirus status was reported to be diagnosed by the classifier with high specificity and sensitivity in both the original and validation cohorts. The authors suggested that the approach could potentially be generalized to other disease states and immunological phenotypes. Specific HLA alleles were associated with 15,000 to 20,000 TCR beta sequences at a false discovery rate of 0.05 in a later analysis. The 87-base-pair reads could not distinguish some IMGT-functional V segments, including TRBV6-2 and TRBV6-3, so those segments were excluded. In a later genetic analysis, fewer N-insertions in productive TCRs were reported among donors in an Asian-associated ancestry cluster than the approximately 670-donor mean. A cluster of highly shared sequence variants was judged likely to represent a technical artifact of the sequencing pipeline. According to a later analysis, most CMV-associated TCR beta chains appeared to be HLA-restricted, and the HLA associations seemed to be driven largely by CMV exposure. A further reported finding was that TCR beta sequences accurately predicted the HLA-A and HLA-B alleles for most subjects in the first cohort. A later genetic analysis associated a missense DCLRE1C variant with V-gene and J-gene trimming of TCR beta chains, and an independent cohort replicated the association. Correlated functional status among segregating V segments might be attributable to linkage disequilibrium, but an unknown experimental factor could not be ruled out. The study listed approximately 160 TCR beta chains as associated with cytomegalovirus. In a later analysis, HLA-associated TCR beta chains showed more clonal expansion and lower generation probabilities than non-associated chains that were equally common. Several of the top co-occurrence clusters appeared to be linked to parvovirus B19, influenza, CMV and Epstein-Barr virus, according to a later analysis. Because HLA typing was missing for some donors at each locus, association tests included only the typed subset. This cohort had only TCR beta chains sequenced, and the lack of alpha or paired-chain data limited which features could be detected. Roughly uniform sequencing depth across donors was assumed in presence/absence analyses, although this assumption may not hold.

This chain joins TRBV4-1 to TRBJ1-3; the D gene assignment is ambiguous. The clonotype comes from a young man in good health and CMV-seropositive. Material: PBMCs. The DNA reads TGCGCCAGCAGCCAGGAAGGAGTCTCTGGAAACACCATATATTTT. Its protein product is CASSQEGVSGNTIYF.